The 10 T cell receptor beta chains below come from one sample, sequenced in a study of CD8+CD57+ T cells in acquired aplastic anemia. Researchers used genomic DNA as the template to profile TCR beta VDJ and CDR3. MiXCR, run by TCRdb on the reads, gives a single entry per CDR3 protein. The sample shows 350,000 to 450,000 distinct CDR3 sequences, 60% to 80% of them seen only once. Input material: sorted CD4+, CD8+, or CD8+CD57+ T cells (not recorded which) from PBMCs. These receptor sequences come from a human donor in good health, serving as a control.

This chain connects TRBV20-1 to TRBJ1-1, with TRBD1 matching 10 bases. Germline CDR1 and CDR2: DFQATT and SNEGSKA (reference sequence). This CDR3 comprises 15 residues. V lost 6 bases, J lost 1 base, and 8 bases stayed unmatched. This chain's CDR3 is CSARTGGRRNTEAFF. CDR3 bases: TGCAGTGCCCGGACAGGGGGACGGAGGAACACTGAAGCTTTCTTT.

Concerning this clonotype itself: Germline and junction disagree at one end, which may indicate a read error. The CDR3 is CASTDGGRKGYTF. The DNA for the CDR3 is TGTGCCAGCACCGACGGGGGGAGGAAGGGTTACACCTTC. V gene TRBV10-2 combines with J gene TRBJ1-2; D perhaps matches TRBD1 (5 bases). The CDR3 sequence is 13 residues long. Germline loops: CDR1 WSHSY, CDR2 SAAADI.

Ten or more counts support this clonotype. Here the CDR3 DNA reads TGCAGTGCTTGGACTAGCGGGGGCAATGAGCAGTTCTTC. The encoded protein is CSAWTSGGNEQFF. V usage is TRBV20-1 and J usage is TRBJ2-1; TRBD2 agrees at 13 bases. Germline trimming cut 5 bases from V and 6 bases from J; bases unmatched to any gene: 1. This CDR3 region has 13 residues. Germline V lookup: CDR1 DFQATT, CDR2 SNEGSKA (reference sequence).

The sample holds a few counts of this clonotype. The genes are TRBV4-2 and TRBJ2-4, with TRBD1 identical over 8 bases. The V gene end was trimmed by 6 bases and the J gene end by 3 bases; junction bases not matched to a gene: 10. In germline, CDR1 is LGHNA, CDR2 YNFKEQ. The CDR3 contains 16 residues. CDR3 nucleotides: TGTGCCAGCAGGGATGACAGGGGCGCAGTCAAAAACATTCAGTACTTC. It specifies CASRDDRGAVKNIQYF.

V usage is TRBV2 and J usage is TRBJ1-4, with 9 bases lining up with TRBD1. The closer fit of TRBJ2-1 to the DNA end suggests the J call may be wrong. The CDR3 has 15 amino acids. Germline values: CDR1 SNHLY, CDR2 FYNNEI. The chain's CDR3 is CASSLGTGQEDEQFF. The CDR3 bases are TGTGCCAGCAGCTTGGGGACAGGGCAAGAGGATGAGCAGTTCTTC.

This clonotype was seen only a few times. V gene TRBV10-3 combines with J gene TRBJ2-7, with D tentatively TRBD1 or TRBD2 (5 bases each). V lost 8 bases and J lost 0, with 17 bases in between. The V gene's germline CDR1 is ENHRY and CDR2 SYGVKD. The CDR3 consists of 15 residues. The DNA for the CDR3 is TGTGCCATCGCTCCGGGGCGGACCCGCTCCTACGAGCAGTACTTC. It translates to CAIAPGRTRSYEQYF.

This clonotype was counted many times. The chain recombines TRBV9 with TRBJ1-1; 7 bases fit TRBD1. J was trimmed by 6 bases and V by 4 bases; bases with no gene match: 9. The germline V gene has CDR1 SGDLS and CDR2 YYNGEE. The CDR3 extends over 14 amino acids. In nucleotides, the CDR3 is TGTGCCAGCAGCTTAGGGGGCCAGGTTTCTGAAGCTTTCTTT. Translating it yields CASSLGGQVSEAFF.

This clonotype has a handful of counts. V is TRBV7-9 and J is TRBJ2-3, with D tentatively TRBD1 or TRBD2 (5 bases each). The CDR3 contains 15 residues. In germline, CDR1 is SEHNR, CDR2 FQNEAQ (reference sequence). Trimming cost V 4 bases and J 15 bases, with 26 bases left between them. The CDR3: CASSSGTSNSPLHYF. In DNA, the CDR3 is TGTGCCAGCAGCTCAGGGACCTCCAATTCACCCCTCCACTATTTT. The full variable domain, rest sourced from reference TRBV7-9 and TRBJ2-3, is DTGVSQNPRHKITKRGQNVTFRCDPISEHNRLYWYRQTLGQGPEFLTYFQNEAQLEKSRLLSDRFSAERPKGSFSTLEIQRTEQGDSAMYLCASSSGTSNSPLHYFGPGTRLTVL.

V usage is TRBV19 and J usage is TRBJ1-6; 7 bases align to TRBD1. Trimming at V came to 5 bases and at J to 7 bases, leaving 11 bases not matched to a gene. The CDR3 runs to 16 residues. CDR1 and CDR2 (germline): LNHDA, SQIVND (reference sequence). The CDR3 nucleotides read TGTGCCAGTAGTCTCCCTGGGGGACAGTCGAATTCACCCCTCCACTTT. Protein product: CASSLPGGQSNSPLHF. The full variable domain, in which reference TRBV19 and TRBJ1-6 provide the parts outside the CDR3, is DGGITQSPKYLFRKEGQNVTLSCEQNLNHDAMYWYRQDPGQGLRLIYYSQIVNDFQKGDIAEGYSVSREKKESFPLTVTSAQKNPTAFYLCASSLPGGQSNSPLHFGNGTRLTVT.

The chain is built from TRBV6-6 and TRBJ2-5, with TRBD1 matching 7 bases. The CDR3 sequence is 15 residues long. Germline CDR1 is MNHNY and CDR2 is SVGAGI (reference sequence). Losses at the gene ends were 6 bases for V and 2 bases for J; bases not matched to a gene: 9. The DNA for the CDR3 is TGTGCCAGCAGGGGGACAGTCTTTGGTCAAGAGACCCAGTACTTC. Translated: CASRGTVFGQETQYF.